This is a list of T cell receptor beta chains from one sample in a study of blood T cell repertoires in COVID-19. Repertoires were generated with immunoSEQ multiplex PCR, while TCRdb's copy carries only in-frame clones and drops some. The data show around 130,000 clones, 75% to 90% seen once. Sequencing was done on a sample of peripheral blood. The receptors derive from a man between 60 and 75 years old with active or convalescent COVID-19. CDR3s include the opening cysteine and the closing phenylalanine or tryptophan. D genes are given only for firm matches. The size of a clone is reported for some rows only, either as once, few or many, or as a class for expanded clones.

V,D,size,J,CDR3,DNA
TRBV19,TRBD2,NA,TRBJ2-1,CASKGRAGASNEQFF,TGTGCCAGTAAGGGTAGGGCGGGAGCGAGTAATGAGCAGTTCTTC
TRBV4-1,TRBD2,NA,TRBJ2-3,CASSQDRGREGTDTQYF,TGCGCCAGCAGCCAAGACCGGGGGCGGGAGGGCACAGATACGCAGTATTTT
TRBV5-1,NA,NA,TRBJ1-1,CASSLDLRGKNTEAFF,TGCGCCAGCAGCTTGGACCTCAGGGGCAAGAACACTGAAGCTTTCTTT
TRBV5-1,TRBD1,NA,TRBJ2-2,CASSWTGANTGELFF,TGCGCCAGCAGCTGGACAGGGGCGAACACCGGGGAGCTGTTTTTT
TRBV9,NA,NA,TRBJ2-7,CASSGGLISYEQYF,TGTGCCAGCAGCGGGGGACTCATCTCCTACGAGCAGTACTTC
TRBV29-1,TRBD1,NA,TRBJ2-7,CSVTGTAKSYEQYF,TGCAGCGTTACCGGGACAGCAAAATCCTACGAGCAGTACTTC
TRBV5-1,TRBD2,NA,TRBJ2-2,CASSPQLALNTGELFF,TGCGCCAGCAGCCCTCAACTAGCGCTTAACACCGGGGAGCTGTTTTTT
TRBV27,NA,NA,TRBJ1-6,CASSPLSSNSPLHF,TGTGCCAGCAGTCCCCTCTCTAGTAATTCACCCCTCCACTTT
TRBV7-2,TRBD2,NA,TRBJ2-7,CASRGTRNLYEQYF,TGTGCCAGCAGAGGGACTAGAAACCTCTACGAGCAGTACTTC
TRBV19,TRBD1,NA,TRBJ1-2,CASSYRGDYGYTF,TGTGCCAGTAGCTACAGGGGGGACTATGGCTACACCTTC
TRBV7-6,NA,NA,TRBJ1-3,CASSLQGVTGNTIYF,TGTGCCAGCAGCTTACAAGGAGTAACTGGAAACACCATATATTTT
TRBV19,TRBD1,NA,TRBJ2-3,CASRDDRASTDTQYF,TGTGCCAGTAGGGATGACAGGGCTAGCACAGATACGCAGTATTTT
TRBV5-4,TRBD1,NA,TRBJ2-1,CASSNGTGTYNEQFF,TGTGCCAGCAGCAACGGGACAGGGACCTACAATGAGCAGTTCTTC
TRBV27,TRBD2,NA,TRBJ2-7,CASGDRLATEQYF,TGTGCCAGCGGAGACAGACTAGCTACCGAGCAGTACTTC
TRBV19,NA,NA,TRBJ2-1,CASSIFGSLSDNEQFF,TGTGCCAGTAGTATATTTGGGTCGCTGAGCGACAATGAGCAGTTCTTC
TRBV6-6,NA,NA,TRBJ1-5,CASWGVAHQPQHF,TGTGCCAGCTGGGGGGTGGCTCATCAGCCCCAGCATTTT
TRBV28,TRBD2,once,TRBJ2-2,CASSQISGVNTGELFF,TGTGCCAGCAGTCAAATTAGCGGGGTGAACACCGGGGAGCTGTTTTTT
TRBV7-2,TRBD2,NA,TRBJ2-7,CASSLVSGGYEQYF,TGTGCCAGCAGCTTAGTATCGGGGGGGTACGAGCAGTACTTC
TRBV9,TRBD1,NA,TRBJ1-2,CASSVQRGTGVFYGYTF,TGTGCCAGCAGCGTCCAAAGGGGGACAGGGGTTTTCTATGGCTACACCTTC
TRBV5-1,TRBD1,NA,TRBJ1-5,CASSSTGGFNQPQHF,TGCGCCAGCAGCTCAACAGGGGGCTTCAATCAGCCCCAGCATTTT
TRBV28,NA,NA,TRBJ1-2,CASSLYRRGYTF,TGTGCCAGCAGTTTATATAGGAGAGGCTACACCTTC
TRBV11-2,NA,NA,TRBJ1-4,CASSRGGEKLFF,TGTGCCAGCAGCCGGGGGGGTGAAAAACTGTTTTTT
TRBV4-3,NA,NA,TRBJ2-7,CASSQDPAGVSYEQYF,TGCGCCAGCAGCCAGGATCCGGCAGGGGTGTCCTACGAGCAGTACTTC
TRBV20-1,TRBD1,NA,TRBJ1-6,CSASQDRGPGSPLHF,TGCAGTGCTAGTCAAGACAGGGGGCCCGGTTCACCCCTCCACTTT
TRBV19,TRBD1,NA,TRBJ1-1,CASSYRGNTEAFF,TGTGCCAGTAGTTACAGGGGAAACACTGAAGCTTTCTTT
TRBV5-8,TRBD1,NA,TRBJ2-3,CASSLTGGSTDTQYF,TGTGCCAGCAGCCTGACAGGGGGAAGCACAGATACGCAGTATTTT
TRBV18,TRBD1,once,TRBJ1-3,CASSLSMGQATGNTIYF,TGTGCCAGCTCACTGTCGATGGGACAGGCTACTGGAAACACCATATATTTT
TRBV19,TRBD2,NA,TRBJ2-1,CASTRGGEQFF,TGTGCCAGTACCCGCGGGGGGGAGCAGTTCTTC
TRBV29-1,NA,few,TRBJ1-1,CSVVDRLNTEAFF,TGCAGCGTTGTCGACAGGTTGAACACTGAAGCTTTCTTT
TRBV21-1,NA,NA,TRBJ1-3,CASSRDRAPGNTIYF,TGTGCCAGCAGCAGGGACAGGGCGCCTGGAAACACCATATATTTT
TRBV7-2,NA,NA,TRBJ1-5,CASTLGGPSNQPQHF,TGTGCCAGCACCCTGGGGGGACCTAGCAATCAGCCCCAGCATTTT
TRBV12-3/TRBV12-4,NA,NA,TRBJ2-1,CASTEGSYNEQFF,TGTGCCAGCACCGAGGGCTCCTACAATGAGCAGTTCTTC